Listed here is a single TCR beta chain. Germline V gene lookup returns CDR1 MDHEN and CDR2 SYDVKM. The CDR3 sequence is 15 residues long. Between the trimmed V and J ends, which lost 7 bases and 0 bases, there was a span of 13 bases. Only CD45RO-negative cells positively selected for CCR7 counted as naive CD8 cells, so terminally differentiated effector memory CD45RA+ cells were excluded. Each donor was a Caucasian adult residing in Nashville, Tennessee. This sample stems from a study of shared clonotypes between healthy human individuals. On the study more broadly: Donors had three CD4 naive, three CD4 memory, two CD8 naive and one CD8 memory plate apiece.

Template for every sorted-subset replicate PCR totaled about 200 ng DNA, approximately 30,000 T cell genomes. TCRdb's table, derived via immunoSEQ multiplex PCR, lists solely in-frame clones and lacks some. The sample includes some 2,000,000 clones, 85% to 95% of them seen just once. Source material: naive CD8+ T cells sorted from blood. This chain connects TRBV28 to TRBJ1-5, with D perhaps TRBD1 (6 bases). The sequence was obtained from a man younger than 35 in good health. The CDR3 here is CASKRGADSNQPQHF. In DNA, the CDR3 is TGTGCCAGCAAGCGGGGGGCCGATAGCAATCAGCCCCAGCATTTT.